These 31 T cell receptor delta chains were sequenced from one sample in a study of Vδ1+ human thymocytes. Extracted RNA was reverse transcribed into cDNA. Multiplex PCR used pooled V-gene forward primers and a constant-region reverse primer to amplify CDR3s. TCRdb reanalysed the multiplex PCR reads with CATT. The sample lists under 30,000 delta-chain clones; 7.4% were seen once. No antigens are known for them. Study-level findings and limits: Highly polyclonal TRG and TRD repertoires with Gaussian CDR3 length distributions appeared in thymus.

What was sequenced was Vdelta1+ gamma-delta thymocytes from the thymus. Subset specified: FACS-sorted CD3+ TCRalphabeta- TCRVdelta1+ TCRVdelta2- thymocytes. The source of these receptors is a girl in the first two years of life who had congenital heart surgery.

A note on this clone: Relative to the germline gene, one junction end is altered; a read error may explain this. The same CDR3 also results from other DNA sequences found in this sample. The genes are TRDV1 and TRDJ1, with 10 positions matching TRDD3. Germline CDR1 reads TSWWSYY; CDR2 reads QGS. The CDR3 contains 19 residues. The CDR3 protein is CALGEPKIGGYAKSDKLIF. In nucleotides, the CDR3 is TGTGCCCTTGGGGAACCTAAGATAGGGGGATACGCTAAGTCCGATAAACTCATCTTT.

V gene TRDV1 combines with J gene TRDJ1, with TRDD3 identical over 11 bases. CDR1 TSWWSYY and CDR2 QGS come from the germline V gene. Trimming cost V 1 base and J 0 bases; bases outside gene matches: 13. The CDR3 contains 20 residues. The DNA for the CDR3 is TGTGCTCTTGGGGAACCTCCCCCGTGGGGGATACGTTGGTACACCGATAAACTCATCTTT. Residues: CALGEPPPWGIRWYTDKLIF.

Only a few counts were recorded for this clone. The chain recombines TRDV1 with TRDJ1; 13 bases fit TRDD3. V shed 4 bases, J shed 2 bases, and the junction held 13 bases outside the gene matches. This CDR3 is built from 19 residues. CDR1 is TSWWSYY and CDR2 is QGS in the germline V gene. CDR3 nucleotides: TGTGCTCTTGGGGGAAGGTACCCGTACTGGGGGATACGAACCGATAAACTCATCTTT. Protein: CALGGRYPYWGIRTDKLIF.

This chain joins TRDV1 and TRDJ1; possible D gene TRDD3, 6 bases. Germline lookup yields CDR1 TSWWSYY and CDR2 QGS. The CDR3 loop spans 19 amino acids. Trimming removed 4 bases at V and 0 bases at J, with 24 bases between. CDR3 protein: CALGVLIRGIKEYTDKLIF. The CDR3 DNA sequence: TGTGCTCTTGGGGTTCTAATTCGTGGGATAAAGGAGTACACCGATAAACTCATCTTT.

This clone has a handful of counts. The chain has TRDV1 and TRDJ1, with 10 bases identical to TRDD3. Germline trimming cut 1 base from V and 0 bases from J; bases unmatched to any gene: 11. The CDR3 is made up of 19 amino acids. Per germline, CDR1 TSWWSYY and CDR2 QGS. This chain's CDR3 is CALGERRLGGYAYTDKLIF. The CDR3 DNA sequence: TGTGCTCTTGGGGAACGCCGCCTAGGGGGATACGCGTACACCGATAAACTCATCTTT.

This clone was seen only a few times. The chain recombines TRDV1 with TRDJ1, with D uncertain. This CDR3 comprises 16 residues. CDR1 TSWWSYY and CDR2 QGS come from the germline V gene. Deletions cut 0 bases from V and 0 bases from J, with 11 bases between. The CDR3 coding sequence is TGTGCTCTTGGGGAACTCGCTGAGACTTACACCGATAAACTCATCTTT. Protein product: CALGELAETYTDKLIF.

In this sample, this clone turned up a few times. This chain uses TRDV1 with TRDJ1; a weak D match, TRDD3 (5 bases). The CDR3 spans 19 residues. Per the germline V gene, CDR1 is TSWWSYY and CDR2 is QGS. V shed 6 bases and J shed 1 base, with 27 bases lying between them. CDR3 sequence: CALGQVSGEIASFTDKLIF. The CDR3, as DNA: TGTGCTCTTGGCCAAGTCAGTGGGGAGATCGCTAGCTTCACCGATAAACTCATCTTT.

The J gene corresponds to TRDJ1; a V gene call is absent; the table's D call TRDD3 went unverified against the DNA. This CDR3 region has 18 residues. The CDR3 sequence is CALGELYWGIDRSDKLIF. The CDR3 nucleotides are TGTGCTCTTGGGGAACTATACTGGGGGATAGATCGTTCCGATAAACTCATCTTT.

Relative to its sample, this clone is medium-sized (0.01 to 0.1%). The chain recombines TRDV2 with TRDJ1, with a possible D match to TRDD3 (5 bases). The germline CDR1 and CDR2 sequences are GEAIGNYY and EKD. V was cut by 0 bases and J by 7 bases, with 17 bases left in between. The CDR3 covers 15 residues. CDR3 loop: CACDTRGGPPAKLIF. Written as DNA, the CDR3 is TGTGCCTGTGACACCCGCGGGGGGCCTCCTGCTAAACTCATCTTT.

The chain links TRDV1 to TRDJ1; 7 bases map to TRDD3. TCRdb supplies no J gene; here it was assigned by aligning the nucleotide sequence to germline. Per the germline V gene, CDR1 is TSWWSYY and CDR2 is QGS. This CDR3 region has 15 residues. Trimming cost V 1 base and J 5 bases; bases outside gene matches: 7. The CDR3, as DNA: TGTGCTCTTGGGGAACCAGAAGTACTGGGGGATAAACTCATCTTT. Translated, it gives CALGEPEVLGDKLIF.

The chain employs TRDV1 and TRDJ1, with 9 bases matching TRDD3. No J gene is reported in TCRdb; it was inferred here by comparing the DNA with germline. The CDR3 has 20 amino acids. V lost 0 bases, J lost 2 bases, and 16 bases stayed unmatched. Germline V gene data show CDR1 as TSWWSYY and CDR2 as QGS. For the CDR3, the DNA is TGTGCTCTTGGGGAACTTTTCGGCGGGGGGATACAATGTAGGACCGATAAACTCATCTTT. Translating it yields CALGELFGGGIQCRTDKLIF.

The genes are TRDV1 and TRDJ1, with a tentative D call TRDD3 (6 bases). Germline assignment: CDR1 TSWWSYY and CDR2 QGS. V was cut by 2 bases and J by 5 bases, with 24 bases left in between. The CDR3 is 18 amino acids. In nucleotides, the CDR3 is TGTGCTCTTGGGGAAACTTCCCCCAGTTTACTGGGTGGGGATAAACTCATCTTT. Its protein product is CALGETSPSLLGGDKLIF.

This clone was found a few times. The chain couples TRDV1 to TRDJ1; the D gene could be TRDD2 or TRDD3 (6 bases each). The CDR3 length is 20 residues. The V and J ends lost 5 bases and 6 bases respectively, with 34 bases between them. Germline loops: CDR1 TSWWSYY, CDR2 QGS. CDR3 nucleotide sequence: TGTGCTCTTGGGCACGAATTTCCTAAATGGGGGGGCAGGAGGGCGAATAAACTCATCTTT. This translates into CALGHEFPKWGGRRANKLIF.

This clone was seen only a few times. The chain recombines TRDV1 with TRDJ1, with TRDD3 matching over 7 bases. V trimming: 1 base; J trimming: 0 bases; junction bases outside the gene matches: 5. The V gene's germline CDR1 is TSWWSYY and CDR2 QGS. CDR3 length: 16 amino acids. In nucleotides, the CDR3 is TGTGCTCTTGGGGAACGACAGGATACGTACACCGATAAACTCATCTTT. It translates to CALGERQDTYTDKLIF.

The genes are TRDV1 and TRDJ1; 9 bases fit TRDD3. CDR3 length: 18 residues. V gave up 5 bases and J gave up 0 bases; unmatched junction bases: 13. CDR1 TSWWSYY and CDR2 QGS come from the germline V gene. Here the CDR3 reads CALGISLGGYSDTDKLIF. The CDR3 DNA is TGTGCTCTTGGGATTTCCTTAGGGGGATACTCCGACACCGATAAACTCATCTTT.

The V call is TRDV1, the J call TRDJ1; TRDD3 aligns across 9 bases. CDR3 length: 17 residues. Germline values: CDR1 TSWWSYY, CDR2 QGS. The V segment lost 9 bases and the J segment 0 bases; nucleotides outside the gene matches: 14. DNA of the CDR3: TGTGCTCTGCTCATACGGTACTGGGGGACATACACCGATAAACTCATCTTT. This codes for CALLIRYWGTYTDKLIF.

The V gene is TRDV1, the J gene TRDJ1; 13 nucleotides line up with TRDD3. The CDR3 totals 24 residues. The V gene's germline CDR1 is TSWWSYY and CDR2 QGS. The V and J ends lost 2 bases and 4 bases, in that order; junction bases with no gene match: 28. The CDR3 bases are TGTGCTCTTGGGGAATCGCACAAACTACGCACCCTTTCTACTGGGGGATACGAGAACGATAAACTCATCTTT. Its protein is CALGESHKLRTLSTGGYENDKLIF.

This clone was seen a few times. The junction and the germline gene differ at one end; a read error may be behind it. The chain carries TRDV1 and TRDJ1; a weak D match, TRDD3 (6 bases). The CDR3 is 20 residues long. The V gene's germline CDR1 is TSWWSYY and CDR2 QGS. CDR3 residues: CALGEQPSLLGDRYTDKLIF. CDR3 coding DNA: TGTGCTCTTGGGGAGCAACCTTCTCTACTGGGCGATCGGTACACCGATAAACTCATCTTC.

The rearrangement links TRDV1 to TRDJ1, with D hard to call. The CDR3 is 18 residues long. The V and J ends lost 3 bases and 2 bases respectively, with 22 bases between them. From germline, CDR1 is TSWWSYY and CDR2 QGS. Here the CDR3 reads CALGDSTHAGRMTDKLIF. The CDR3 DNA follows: TGTGCTCTTGGGGATTCTACGCACGCGGGTCGGATGACCGATAAACTCATCTTT.

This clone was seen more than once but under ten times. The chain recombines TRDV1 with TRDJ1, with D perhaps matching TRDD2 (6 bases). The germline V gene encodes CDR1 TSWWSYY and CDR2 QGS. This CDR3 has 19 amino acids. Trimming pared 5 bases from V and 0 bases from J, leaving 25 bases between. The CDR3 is CALGFLTGNPDEYTDKLIF. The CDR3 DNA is TGTGCTCTTGGGTTCCTAACGGGCAACCCGGACGAATACACCGATAAACTCATCTTT.

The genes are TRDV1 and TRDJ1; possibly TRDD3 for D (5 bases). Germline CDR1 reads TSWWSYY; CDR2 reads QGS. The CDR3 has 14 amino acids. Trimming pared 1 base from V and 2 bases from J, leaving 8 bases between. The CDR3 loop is CALGEQRGTDKLIF. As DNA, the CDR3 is TGTGCTCTTGGGGAACAGAGGGGGACCGATAAACTCATCTTT.

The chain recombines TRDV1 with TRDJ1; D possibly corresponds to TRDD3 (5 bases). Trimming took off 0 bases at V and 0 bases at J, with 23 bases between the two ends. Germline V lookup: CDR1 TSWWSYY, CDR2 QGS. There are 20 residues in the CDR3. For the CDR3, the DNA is TGTGCTCTTGGGGAACTAGTTAGGGGGGTCCCACCGACGTACACCGATAAACTCATCTTT. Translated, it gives CALGELVRGVPPTYTDKLIF.

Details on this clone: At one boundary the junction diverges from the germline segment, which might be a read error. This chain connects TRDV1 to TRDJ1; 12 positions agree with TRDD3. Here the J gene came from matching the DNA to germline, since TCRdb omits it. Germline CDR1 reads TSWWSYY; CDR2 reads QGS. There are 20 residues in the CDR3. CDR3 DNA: TGTGCTCTTGGGGAACTTCCTACGCTGTTACTGGGGGATACAACCGATGAACTCATCTTT. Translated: CALGELPTLLLGDTTDELIF.

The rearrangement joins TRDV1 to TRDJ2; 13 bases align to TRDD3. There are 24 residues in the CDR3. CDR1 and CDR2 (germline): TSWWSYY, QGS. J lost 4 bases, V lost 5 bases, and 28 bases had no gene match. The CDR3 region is CALGPTFRRPRLGDTDSPTAQLFF. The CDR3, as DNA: TGTGCTCTTGGGCCGACCTTCCGCAGGCCCCGACTGGGGGATACGGACAGTCCGACAGCACAACTCTTCTTT.

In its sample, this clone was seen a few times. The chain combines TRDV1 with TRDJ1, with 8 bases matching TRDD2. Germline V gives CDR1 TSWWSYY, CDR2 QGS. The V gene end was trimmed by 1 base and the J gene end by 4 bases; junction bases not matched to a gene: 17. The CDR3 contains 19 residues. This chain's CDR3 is CALGERFHLPTTPRDKLIF. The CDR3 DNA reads TGTGCTCTTGGGGAACGCTTTCATCTTCCTACGACACCCCGCGATAAACTCATCTTT.

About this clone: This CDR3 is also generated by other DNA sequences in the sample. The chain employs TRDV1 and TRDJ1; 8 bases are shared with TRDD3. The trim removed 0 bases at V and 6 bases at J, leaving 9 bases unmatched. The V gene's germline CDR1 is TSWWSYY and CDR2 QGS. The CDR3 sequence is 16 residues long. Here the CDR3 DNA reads TGTGCTCTTGGGGAACTGATAGGAGCTGGGGGACATAAACTCATCTTT. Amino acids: CALGELIGAGGHKLIF.

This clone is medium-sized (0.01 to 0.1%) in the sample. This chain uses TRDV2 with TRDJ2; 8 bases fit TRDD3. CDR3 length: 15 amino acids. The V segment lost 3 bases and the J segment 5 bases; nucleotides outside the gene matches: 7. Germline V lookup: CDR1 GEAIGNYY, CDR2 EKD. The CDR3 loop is CACDPLMGDTAQLFF. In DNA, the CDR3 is TGTGCCTGTGACCCACTTATGGGGGATACAGCACAACTCTTCTTT.

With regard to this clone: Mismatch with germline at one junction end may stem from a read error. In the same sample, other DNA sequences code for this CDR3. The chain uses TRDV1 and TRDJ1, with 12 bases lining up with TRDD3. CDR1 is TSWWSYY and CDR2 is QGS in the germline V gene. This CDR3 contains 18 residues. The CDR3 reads CALGERNRTWGIRYELIF. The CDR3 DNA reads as TGTGCCCTTGGGGAAAGAAACCGGACCTGGGGGATACGGTACGAACTCATCTTT.

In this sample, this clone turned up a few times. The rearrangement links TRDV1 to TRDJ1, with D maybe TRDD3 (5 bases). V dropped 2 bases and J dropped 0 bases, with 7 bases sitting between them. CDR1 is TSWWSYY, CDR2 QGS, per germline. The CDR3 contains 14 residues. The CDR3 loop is CALGEGGNTDKLIF. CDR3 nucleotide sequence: TGTGCTCTTGGGGAAGGGGGCAACACCGATAAACTCATCTTT.

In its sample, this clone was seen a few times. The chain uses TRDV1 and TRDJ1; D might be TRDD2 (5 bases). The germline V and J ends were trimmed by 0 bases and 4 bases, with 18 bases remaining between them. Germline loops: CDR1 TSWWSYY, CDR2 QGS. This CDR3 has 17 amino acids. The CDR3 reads CALGELTYAYTHDKLIF. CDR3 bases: TGTGCTCTTGGGGAACTCACCTACGCTTATACTCACGATAAACTCATCTTT.

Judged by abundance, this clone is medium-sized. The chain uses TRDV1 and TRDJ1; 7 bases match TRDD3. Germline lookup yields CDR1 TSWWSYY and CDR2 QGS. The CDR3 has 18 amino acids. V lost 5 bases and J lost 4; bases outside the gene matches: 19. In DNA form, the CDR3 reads TGTGCTCTTGGGAACGGCCACTTCGGGAGGATACGCGGCGATAAACTCATCTTT. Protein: CALGNGHFGRIRGDKLIF.